The 3 T cell receptor beta chains in this list originate from one sample, sequenced in a study of blood T cells in healthy people across ages (dated by TCRdb to about 2015). The receptor library was made with 5' RACE. Sequencing used an Illumina HiSeq 2500. A second PCR of roughly 6 to 11 cycles was run with a J-beta primer mix and a sample-barcoded 5' primer. TCRdb trimmed the raw reads at Q25, called clones with MiXCR and kept productive beta chains. Rows with a matching CDR3 protein are joined into one entry that keeps the most common DNA and genes. The sample data list 750,000 to 850,000 distinct CDR3 sequences, and roughly 25% of these were observed just once. Of the sample, around 3.6% falls within the top ten clones. The same sample was also used in a study of T cells of mothers and their children.

Sequencing was done on a sample of blood. These receptors came from a boy between 10 and 17 years old in good health.

V and J are TRBV28 and TRBJ2-2; D may be TRBD2 (6 bases). The CDR3 is made up of 15 amino acids. Germline CDR1 reads MDHEN; CDR2 reads SYDVKM. Trimming stripped 6 bases from V and 4 bases from J, with 15 bases between. DNA of the CDR3: TGTGCCAGCAGACCGTCCGGTAGCGGCACCGGGGAGCTGTTTTTT. Amino acid sequence: CASRPSGSGTGELFF.

The chain employs TRBV7-2 and TRBJ2-5; 11 nucleotides line up with TRBD2. The CDR3 is made up of 20 amino acids. CDR1 and CDR2 from the germline V gene are SGHTA and FQGNSA. The J segment lost 2 bases and the V segment lost 0 bases, leaving 14 bases of the junction unmatched. The CDR3 spells CASSLAPRLAGGPWQETQYF. The CDR3 DNA is TGTGCCAGCAGCTTAGCCCCTCGTTTAGCGGGAGGGCCTTGGCAAGAGACCCAGTACTTC.

V is TRBV6-5 and J is TRBJ1-6; TRBD1 matches 8 bases. The CDR3 has 13 residues. Trimming removed 3 bases from V and 10 bases from J; junction bases left unmatched: 2. CDR1 is MNHEY and CDR2 is SVGAGI in the germline V gene. DNA for the CDR3: TGTGCCAGCAGTTATGACAGGGGATCACCCCTCCACTTT. Protein: CASSYDRGSPLHF.